This TCR beta chain was found in a study of T cell responses to AZD1222 COVID-19 vaccine. Clones were sequenced by immunoSEQ multiplex PCR, and TCRdb holds only the in-frame ones, with some missing. The sample holds about 130,000 clones, roughly 90% seen once. With regard to this clone: Its antigen is still unknown.

The CDR3 contains 14 residues. Germline V CDR1 and CDR2: MNHEY, SVGEGT. V was cut by 2 bases and J by 4 bases, with 11 bases left in between. Study-level points and caveats: Rises in breadth and depth of Spike-specific TCRs came after two AZD1222 doses. Seropositive AZD1222 recipients at baseline numbered only five to seven. Repertoires were obtained only post-peak T cell response. Donor demographics were predominantly white British with a female majority; clonal diversity may be underestimated.

This sequence was found in an adult in good health. Source: peripheral blood, taken on day 0 of AZD1222 vaccination. The chain uses TRBV6-2 or TRBV6-3 and TRBJ1-1; D call uncertain. The CDR3 here is CASSYVHLITEAFF. CDR3 nucleotide sequence: TGTGCCAGCAGTTACGTCCACCTGATCACTGAAGCTTTCTTT.